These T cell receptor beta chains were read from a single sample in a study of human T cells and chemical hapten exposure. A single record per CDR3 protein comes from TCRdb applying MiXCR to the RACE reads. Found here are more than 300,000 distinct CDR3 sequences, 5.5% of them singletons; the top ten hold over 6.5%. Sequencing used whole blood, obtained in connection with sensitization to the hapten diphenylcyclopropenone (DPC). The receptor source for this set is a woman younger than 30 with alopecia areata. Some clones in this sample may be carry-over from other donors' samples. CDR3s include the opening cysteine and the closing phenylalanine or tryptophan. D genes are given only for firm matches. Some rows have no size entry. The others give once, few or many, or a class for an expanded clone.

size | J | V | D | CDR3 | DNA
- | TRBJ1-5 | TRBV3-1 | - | CASSQGILSNQPQHF | TGTGCCAGCAGCCAAGGGATACTTAGCAATCAGCCCCAGCATTTT
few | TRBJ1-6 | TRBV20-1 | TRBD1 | CSASLTGRNNSPLHF | TGCAGTGCTTCCCTGACAGGGAGAAATAATTCACCCCTCCACTTT
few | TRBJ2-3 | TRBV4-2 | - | CASSQGGRTDTQYF | TGTGCCAGCAGCCAAGGAGGAAGAACAGATACGCAGTATTTT
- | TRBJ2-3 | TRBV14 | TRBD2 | CASSLLSGGVTDTQYF | TGTGCCAGCAGCCTTCTTAGCGGGGGCGTCACAGATACGCAGTATTTT
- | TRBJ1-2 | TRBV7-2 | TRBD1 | CASSIAGTGAGYTF | TGTGCCAGCAGCATCGCCGGGACAGGGGCCGGCTACACCTTC
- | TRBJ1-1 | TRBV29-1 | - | CSATGGLSGGAFF | TGCAGCGCCACTGGGGGCCTCTCCGGGGGAGCTTTCTTT
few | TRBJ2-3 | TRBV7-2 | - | CASSLVAGPPTDTQYF | TGTGCCAGCAGCTTAGTGGCGGGGCCCCCGACAGATACGCAGTATTTT
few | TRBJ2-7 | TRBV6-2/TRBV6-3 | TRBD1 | CASSGGTGISYEQYF | TGTGCCAGCAGTGGCGGGACAGGGATCTCCTACGAGCAGTACTTC
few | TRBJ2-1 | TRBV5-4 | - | CASRQSSYNEQFF | TGTGCCAGCCGACAGAGCTCCTACAATGAGCAGTTCTTC
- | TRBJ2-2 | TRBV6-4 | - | CASSLSSGIQSGELFF | TGTGCCAGCAGTCTTTCCTCCGGGATTCAATCCGGGGAGCTGTTTTTT
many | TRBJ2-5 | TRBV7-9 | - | CASSTPVETQYF | TGTGCCAGCAGTACCCCGGTGGAGACCCAGTACTTC
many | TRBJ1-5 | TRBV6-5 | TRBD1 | CASSYSWTGQQPQHF | TGTGCCAGCAGTTACTCGTGGACAGGGCAGCAGCCCCAGCATTTT
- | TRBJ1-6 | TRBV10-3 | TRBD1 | CAISESGTGDNSPLHF | TGTGCCATCAGTGAGTCCGGGACAGGGGATAATTCACCCCTCCACTTT
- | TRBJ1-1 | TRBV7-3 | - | CASSSGQVTEAFF | TGTGCCAGCAGTTCGGGGCAGGTCACTGAAGCTTTCTTT
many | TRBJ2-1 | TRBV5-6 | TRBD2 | CASSLVAPSGGGEQFF | TGTGCCAGCAGCTTGGTCGCCCCTAGCGGGGGGGGTGAGCAGTTCTTC
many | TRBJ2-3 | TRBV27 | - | CASSLIEAAYTDTQYF | TGTGCCAGCAGTTTAATAGAAGCGGCCTACACAGATACGCAGTATTTT
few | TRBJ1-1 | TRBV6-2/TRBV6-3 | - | CASSGTPRDTEAFF | TGTGCCAGCAGTGGGACTCCCAGGGACACTGAAGCTTTCTTT
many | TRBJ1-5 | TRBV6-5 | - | CASRLDRLSNQPQHF | TGTGCCAGCAGACTCGACAGGCTTAGCAATCAGCCCCAGCATTTT
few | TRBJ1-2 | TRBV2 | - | CASRGIDSGNYGYTF | TGTGCCAGCCGGGGAATCGATAGTGGGAACTATGGCTACACCTTC
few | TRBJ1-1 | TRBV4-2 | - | CASSPREGTNTEAFF | TGTGCCAGCAGCCCGAGGGAAGGGACGAACACTGAAGCTTTCTTT
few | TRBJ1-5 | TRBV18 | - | CASSPGRRTNQPQHF | TGTGCCAGCTCACCAGGTAGGAGGACCAATCAGCCCCAGCATTTT
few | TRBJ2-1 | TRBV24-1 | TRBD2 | CATIIISGVSYNEQFF | TGTGCCACCATTATAATAAGCGGGGTCTCCTACAATGAGCAGTTCTTC
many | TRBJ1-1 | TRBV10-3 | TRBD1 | CAIGDRDPNTEAFF | TGTGCCATCGGCGACAGGGACCCGAACACTGAAGCTTTCTTT
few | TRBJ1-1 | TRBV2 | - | CASSVQGSMNTEAFF | TGTGCCAGCAGTGTACAGGGCAGCATGAACACTGAAGCTTTCTTT
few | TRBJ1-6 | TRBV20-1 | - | CSAGIPGRVNSPLHF | TGCAGTGCTGGAATACCGGGACGGGTTAATTCACCCCTCCACTTT
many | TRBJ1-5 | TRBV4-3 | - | CASSRTVLGGQPQHF | TGCGCCAGCAGCCGCACGGTTTTAGGCGGGCAGCCCCAGCATTTT
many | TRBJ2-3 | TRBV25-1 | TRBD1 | CASSATGPDTQYF | TGTGCCAGCAGTGCGACAGGGCCAGATACGCAGTATTTT
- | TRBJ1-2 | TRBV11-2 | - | CASSKLTGGNYGYTF | TGTGCCAGCTCGAAGTTAACGGGGGGAAACTATGGCTACACCTTC
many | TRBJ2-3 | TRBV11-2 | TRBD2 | CASSPSGGANTQYF | TGTGCCAGCAGCCCTAGCGGGGGGGCTAATACGCAGTATTTT
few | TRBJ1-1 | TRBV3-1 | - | CASSQRGGVVGAFF | TGTGCCAGCAGCCAAAGGGGAGGTGTTGTCGGAGCTTTCTTT
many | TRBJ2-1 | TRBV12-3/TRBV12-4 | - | CASTYSGQGSNEQFF | TGTGCCAGCACCTACTCAGGGCAGGGGAGCAATGAGCAGTTCTTC
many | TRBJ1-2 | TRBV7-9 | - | CASRPHNMNYGYTF | TGTGCCAGCAGACCACACAATATGAACTATGGCTACACCTTC
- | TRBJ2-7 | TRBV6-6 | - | CASSYLGGNREQYF | TGTGCCAGCAGTTACCTTGGAGGGAATAGGGAGCAGTACTTC
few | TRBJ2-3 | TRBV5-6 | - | CASTNSGTDTQYF | TGTGCCAGCACCAATTCTGGCACAGATACGCAGTATTTT
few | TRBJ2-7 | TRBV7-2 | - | CASSLEGLRHEQYF | TGTGCCAGCAGCTTGGAAGGACTGAGGCACGAGCAGTACTTC
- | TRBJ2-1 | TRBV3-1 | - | CASSQGGGIDEQFF | TGTGCCAGCAGCCAAGGGGGGGGCATCGATGAGCAGTTCTTC
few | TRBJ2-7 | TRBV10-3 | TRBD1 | CAISEVGQGSEQYF | TGTGCCATCAGTGAAGTGGGACAGGGTAGCGAGCAGTACTTC
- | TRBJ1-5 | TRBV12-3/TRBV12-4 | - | CASKTEGYQPQHF | TGTGCCAGCAAAACCGAGGGGTATCAGCCCCAGCATTTT
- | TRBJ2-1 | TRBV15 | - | CATSKGQLLLNEQFF | TGTGCCACCAGTAAGGGGCAGCTCTTACTCAATGAGCAGTTCTTC
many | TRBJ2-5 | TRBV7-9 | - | CASSWGVEETQYF | TGTGCCAGCAGCTGGGGAGTAGAAGAGACCCAGTACTTC
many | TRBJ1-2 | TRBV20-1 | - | CSADHTGLQDGYTF | TGCAGTGCCGACCATACGGGACTACAAGATGGCTACACCTTC
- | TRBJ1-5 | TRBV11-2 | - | CASSPSAGSNQPQHF | TGTGCCAGCAGCCCATCAGCCGGGAGCAATCAGCCCCAGCATTTT
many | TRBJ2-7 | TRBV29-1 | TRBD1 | CSVEGLRGRGQYF | TGCAGCGTTGAAGGGCTCAGGGGGCGCGGGCAGTACTTC
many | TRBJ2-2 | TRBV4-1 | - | CASSQGPGDNINTGELFF | TGCGCCAGCAGCCAAGGTCCGGGGGATAACATAAACACCGGGGAGCTGTTTTTT
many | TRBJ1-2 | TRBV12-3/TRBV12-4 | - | CASSSGENYGYTF | TGTGCCAGCAGTTCGGGGGAAAACTATGGCTACACCTTC
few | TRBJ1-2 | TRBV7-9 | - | CASSPSEQEVGGYTF | TGTGCCAGCAGCCCGTCTGAACAGGAAGTTGGTGGCTACACCTTC
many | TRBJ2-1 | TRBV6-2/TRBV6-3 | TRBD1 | CASSYSVQAGGFYNEQFF | TGTGCCAGCAGTTACTCAGTCCAGGCAGGGGGCTTCTACAATGAGCAGTTCTTC
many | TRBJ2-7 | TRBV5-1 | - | CASSLEFYEQYF | TGCGCCAGCAGCTTGGAATTCTACGAGCAGTACTTC
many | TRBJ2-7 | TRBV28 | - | CASRAGESSYEQYF | TGTGCCAGCAGAGCAGGGGAAAGCTCCTACGAGCAGTACTTC
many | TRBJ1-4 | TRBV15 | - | CATSRTGSRNEKLFF | TGTGCCACCAGCAGAACCGGCAGCCGTAATGAAAAACTGTTTTTT
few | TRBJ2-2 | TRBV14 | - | CASRSTVVGELFF | TGTGCCAGCAGATCTACAGTTGTTGGGGAGCTGTTTTTT
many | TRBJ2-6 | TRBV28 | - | CASMTGGANVLTF | TGTGCCAGCATGACAGGCGGGGCCAACGTCCTGACTTTC
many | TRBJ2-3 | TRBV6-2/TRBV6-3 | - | CASSYRGTNTQYF | TGTGCCAGCAGTTACAGGGGAACGAATACGCAGTATTTT